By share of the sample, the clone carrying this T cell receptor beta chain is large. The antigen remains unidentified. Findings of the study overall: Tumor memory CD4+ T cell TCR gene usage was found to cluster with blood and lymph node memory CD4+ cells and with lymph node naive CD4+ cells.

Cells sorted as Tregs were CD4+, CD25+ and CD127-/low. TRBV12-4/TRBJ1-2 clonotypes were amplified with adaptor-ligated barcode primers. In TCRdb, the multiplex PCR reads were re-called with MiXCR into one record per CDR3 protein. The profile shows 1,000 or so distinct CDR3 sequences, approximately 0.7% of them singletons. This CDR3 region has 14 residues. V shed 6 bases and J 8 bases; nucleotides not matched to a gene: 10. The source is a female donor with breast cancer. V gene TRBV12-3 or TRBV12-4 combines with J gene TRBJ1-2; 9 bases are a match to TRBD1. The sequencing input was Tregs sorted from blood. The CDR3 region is CASRPGQGLGGYTF. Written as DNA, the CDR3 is TGTGCCAGCAGACCGGGACAGGGTTTGGGCGGCTACACCTTC.